The 25 T cell receptor beta chains presented below share a single source sample, sequenced in a study of blood T cells in healthy people across ages. Sample-barcoded 5' priming and a J-beta primer mix drove a second PCR of roughly 6 to 12 cycles. TCRdb fed the 5' RACE reads into MiXCR, producing one record per CDR3 protein. The sample has 1,100,000 or so distinct CDR3 sequences; 45% are singletons. What was sequenced was blood. These receptors all stem from a woman aged 60-75 years in good health.

This chain connects TRBV7-9 to TRBJ1-2, with D hard to call. CDR3 size: 15 residues. Looked up from germline, CDR1 is SEHNR and CDR2 is FQNEAQ (reference sequence). V was shortened by 0 bases and J by 4 bases, with 12 bases between the two germline ends. The CDR3 DNA reads as TGTGCCAGCAGCTTAGCCGGTCCGATCTCCTATGGCTACACCTTC. It is translated as CASSLAGPISYGYTF.

J is TRBJ2-4 and V is TRBV5-1, with D perhaps TRBD1 (5 bases). The germline V and J ends were trimmed by 3 bases and 13 bases, with 14 bases remaining between them. The CDR3 length is 12 residues. Germline V gene data show CDR1 as SGHRS and CDR2 as YFSETQ. The CDR3 coding sequence is TGCGCCAGCAGCTCAGACAGTCACCCCCAGTACTTC. It is translated as CASSSDSHPQYF.

Here the CDR3 reads CASSLAGGGPNTEAFF. The CDR3, as DNA: TGTGCCAGCAGCTTGGCCGGCGGCGGGCCGAACACTGAAGCTTTCTTT. This chain connects TRBV5-6 to TRBJ1-1, with D hard to call. CDR3 length: 16 residues. Germline CDR1 is SGHDT and CDR2 is YYEEEE. Trimming shortened V by 0 bases and J by 1 base, and 13 bases separated the two germline ends.

CDR3 nucleotides: TGTGCCAGCAGTCCCCGTATACGCGCAATCACAGATACGCAGTATTTT. Its translation: CASSPRIRAITDTQYF. V and J are TRBV12-3 or TRBV12-4 and TRBJ2-3; the D is unclear. V lost 5 bases, J lost 2 bases, and 17 bases lay in between. The CDR3 sequence is 16 residues long.

A few counts support this clonotype. J is TRBJ2-3 and V is TRBV6-1; 14 positions agree with TRBD2. With V trimmed by 5 bases and J by 10 bases, 17 bases remained unmatched. The germline gives CDR1 MNHNS, CDR2 SASEGT. The CDR3 covers 18 residues. The CDR3: CASSPRLAGGRPRDAQYF. The CDR3 coding sequence is TGTGCCAGCAGTCCAAGACTAGCGGGAGGGCGCCCCAGGGATGCGCAGTATTTT.

Only a few counts were recorded for this clonotype. The chain is built from TRBV10-3 and TRBJ2-1; TRBD2 is a possible D gene (6 bases). Per the germline V gene, CDR1 is ENHRY and CDR2 is SYGVKD. V dropped 10 bases and J dropped 5 bases, with 15 bases sitting between them. The CDR3 spans 13 residues. The CDR3 loop is CATRREVNNEQFF. DNA of the CDR3: TGTGCCACCCGGAGGGAAGTTAACAATGAGCAGTTCTTC.

This clonotype has only a few counts. The rearrangement uses TRBV20-1 and TRBJ1-4, with a possible D match to TRBD1 (6 bases). The CDR3 has 14 residues. The germline V gene encodes CDR1 DFQATT and CDR2 SNEGSKA (reference sequence). V lost 4 bases and J lost 7, with 16 bases in between. The CDR3: CSATGTTTFEKLFF. For the CDR3, the DNA is TGCAGTGCTACCGGGACAACCACCTTTGAAAAACTGTTTTTT.

The V call is TRBV6-5, the J call TRBJ2-7; possible D gene TRBD2, 7 bases. CDR3 size: 15 residues. V was trimmed by 2 bases and J by 4 bases, leaving 15 bases between them. Germline lookup yields CDR1 MNHEY and CDR2 SVGAGI. CDR3: CASSYTDGGQYEQYF. The CDR3 DNA is TGTGCCAGCAGTTACACCGACGGGGGGCAATACGAGCAGTACTTC.

A few counts support this clonotype. This sequence joins TRBV20-1 and TRBJ2-7, with 8 nucleotides matching TRBD2. The junction had 6 bases not matched to a gene; V was cut back by 3 bases and J by 2 bases. This CDR3 comprises 14 residues. Per the germline V gene, CDR1 is DFQATT and CDR2 is SNEGSKA (reference sequence). This chain's CDR3 is CSASRSGTTYEQYF. For the CDR3, the DNA is TGCAGTGCTAGCCGTAGCGGGACCACCTACGAGCAGTACTTC.

The CDR3 protein is CASSLAAIGAVVSEQFF. The CDR3 DNA is TGTGCCAGCAGCTTAGCGGCAATTGGGGCGGTGGTTAGTGAGCAGTTCTTC. The gene calls are TRBV7-6 and TRBJ2-1; a weak D match, TRBD1 (5 bases). Trimming left V 0 bases short and J 9 bases short, with 21 bases between. Germline V gene lookup returns CDR1 SGHVS and CDR2 FNYEAQ. This CDR3 is built from 17 residues.

This clonotype has more than one count but fewer than ten. V usage is TRBV7-9 and J usage is TRBJ2-5; 12 nucleotides agree with TRBD2. Trimming removed 1 base from V and 2 bases from J; junction bases left unmatched: 14. Germline values: CDR1 SEHNR, CDR2 FQNEAQ (reference sequence). CDR3 size: 20 residues. CDR3 loop: CASSLGVPGGLAGLQETQYF. Here the CDR3 DNA reads TGTGCCAGCAGCTTAGGAGTTCCGGGAGGACTAGCGGGATTACAAGAGACCCAGTACTTC.

The chain links TRBV9 to TRBJ2-7; 7 bases map to TRBD2. CDR3 length: 15 amino acids. The trim removed 0 bases at V and 4 bases at J, leaving 7 bases unmatched. Germline CDR1 is SGDLS and CDR2 is YYNGEE. The CDR3 protein is CASSVAAGAEYEQYF. The CDR3 DNA is TGTGCCAGCAGCGTAGCTGCGGGAGCAGAATACGAGCAGTACTTC.

This clonotype was observed a handful of times. The CDR3 DNA reads as TGTGCCAGCAGTTTCGGAGGCGGGGCTAGCGGGAGTTACGAGCAGTACTTC. Its protein is CASSFGGGASGSYEQYF. The chain carries TRBV27 and TRBJ2-7, with TRBD2 matching 10 bases. V was clipped by 3 bases and J by 4 bases; unmatched bases: 12. The CDR3 covers 17 residues. Germline V lookup: CDR1 MNHEY, CDR2 SMNVEV (reference sequence).

This sequence joins TRBV25-1 and TRBJ2-1; 9 nucleotides line up with TRBD1. Trimming took 6 bases from V and 4 from J; bases not matched to a gene: 7. Germline V gene data show CDR1 as MGHDK and CDR2 as SYGVNS. This CDR3 region has 15 residues. The CDR3 loop reads CASSIRDRVYNEQFF. The CDR3 DNA reads as TGTGCCAGCAGCATCCGGGACAGGGTATACAATGAGCAGTTCTTC.

This clonotype was observed at least ten times. This chain joins TRBV7-2 and TRBJ2-7; a weak D match, TRBD2 (6 bases). Germline V gene sequence: CDR1 SGHTA, CDR2 FQGNSA. CDR3 length equals 13 residues. The V end was cut by 5 bases, the J end by 2 bases, with 10 bases between. CDR3 DNA: TGTGCCAGCAGCCGGGGACTGACCTACGAGCAGTACTTC. It codes for CASSRGLTYEQYF.

In DNA form, the CDR3 reads TGTGCCACCAGGAGGGCGGTTTGGGAAGAGACCCAGTACTTC. Translating it yields CATRRAVWEETQYF. The chain is built from TRBV10-3 and TRBJ2-5; a possible D gene is TRBD2 (6 bases). The CDR3 runs to 14 residues. The V gene lost 10 bases and the J gene lost 3 bases, with 18 bases spanning the gap. From germline, CDR1 is ENHRY and CDR2 SYGVKD.

The gene calls are TRBV5-1 and TRBJ2-5, with D possibly being TRBD1 (6 bases). The CDR3 length is 14 residues. V lost 3 bases to trimming and J lost 5 bases, with 14 bases between them. The germline gives CDR1 SGHRS, CDR2 YFSETQ. The CDR3: CASSYFGQSETQYF. The CDR3 DNA sequence: TGCGCCAGCAGCTACTTCGGACAGAGCGAGACCCAGTACTTC. Supplemented by reference TRBV5-1 and TRBJ2-5, the full variable domain reads KAGVTQTPRYLIKTRGQQVTLSCSPISGHRSVSWYQQTPGQGLQFLFEYFSETQRNKGNFPGRFSGRQFSNSRSEMNVSTLELGDSALYLCASSYFGQSETQYFGPGTRLLVL.

This chain connects TRBV10-1 to TRBJ2-4; no clear D. The J call may be wrong; the DNA end is better matched by TRBJ2-7. Looked up from germline, CDR1 is WNHNN and CDR2 is SYGVQD (reference sequence). There are 13 residues in the CDR3. This CDR3 reads CASRGSASDEQYF. In DNA form, the CDR3 reads TGCGCCAGCAGAGGGTCAGCCTCGGACGAGCAGTACTTC.

The chain recombines TRBV12-3 or TRBV12-4 with TRBJ2-1, with 11 bases fitting TRBD2. The trim removed 6 bases at V and 6 bases at J, leaving 7 bases unmatched. The CDR3 totals 15 residues. CDR3 coding DNA: TGTGCCAGCAGCACGGGACTAGCGGACCGCAATGAGCAGTTCTTC. Its translation is CASSTGLADRNEQFF.

The rearrangement joins TRBV6-1 to TRBJ2-1, with TRBD2 matching over 11 bases. Trimming removed 4 bases from V and 15 bases from J; junction bases left unmatched: 5. This CDR3 has 12 amino acids. Germline CDR1 is MNHNS and CDR2 is SASEGT. The CDR3 loop reads CASSARLAGRFF. In DNA, the CDR3 is TGTGCCAGCAGTGCCCGACTAGCGGGAAGGTTCTTC.

The chain recombines TRBV11-3 with TRBJ2-1; 9 bases align to TRBD2. CDR1 is SGHNT and CDR2 is YENEEA in the germline V gene. This CDR3 has 15 residues. V was pared by 5 bases and J by 4 bases, with 6 bases of the junction left unmatched. The CDR3 loop reads CASSPNSGSYNEQFF. The CDR3 nucleotides are TGTGCCAGCAGCCCTAATAGCGGGAGTTACAATGAGCAGTTCTTC.

The gene calls are TRBV6-1 and TRBJ2-7, with D perhaps TRBD2 (6 bases). The CDR3 loop spans 16 amino acids. CDR1 is MNHNS and CDR2 is SASEGT in the germline V gene. V shed 5 bases and J shed 3 bases, with 20 bases lying between them. DNA for the CDR3: TGTGCCAGCAGTCCCCGCGCGGAGCGGGTCGGCTACGAGCAGTACTTC. Translating gives CASSPRAERVGYEQYF.

This clonotype was counted many times. This rearrangement joins TRBV10-3 to TRBJ1-2; D gene ambiguous. The V end lost 3 bases, the J end lost 0 bases, and 2 bases lay between the germline ends. CDR1 ENHRY and CDR2 SYGVKD come from the germline V gene. The CDR3 has 12 residues. DNA for the CDR3: TGTGCCATCAGTGAAGCTAACTATGGCTACACCTTC. Amino acids: CAISEANYGYTF.

The chain combines TRBV3-1 with TRBJ1-1; weak D call: TRBD1 (6 bases). Trimming pared 3 bases from V and 1 base from J, leaving 9 bases between. CDR1 and CDR2 from the germline V gene are LGHDT and YNNKEL (reference sequence). The CDR3 contains 14 residues. CDR3 in amino acids: CASSHSTGNTEAFF. The CDR3 region has the DNA TGTGCCAGCAGCCATTCGACAGGGAACACTGAAGCTTTCTTT.

This clonotype was observed a single time. This sequence joins TRBV13 and TRBJ2-1; possibly TRBD2 for D (6 bases). The J call is uncertain, as TRBJ2-7 better fits the DNA end. CDR3 length equals 17 residues. Germline-derived CDR1 and CDR2 are PRHDT and FYEKMQ (reference sequence). CDR3 amino acids: CASSLSEGRSSYNEQYF. The CDR3 DNA reads TGTGCCAGCAGCTTATCCGAAGGGAGGAGCTCCTACAATGAGCAGTACTTC.